The rows below give T cell receptor beta chains drawn from one sample of a study of T-cell reconstitution after alpha-beta-depleted transplantation in children. TCRdb analysed the PCR reads with MiXCR anew, one entry per CDR3 protein. The sample lists 90,000 to 130,000 distinct CDR3 sequences, around 10% occurring once. The sample was PBMCs, taken before TCRalphabeta/CD19-depleted stem cell transplant. The receptor source for this set is a boy under 10 years old with acute lymphoblastic leukemia, due to receive a stem cell transplant. Both conserved end residues are part of each CDR3. The D gene is left open where the match is weak. Clone sizes are given selectively: once, few, many, or a class where the clone is expanded.

D	J	V	size	DNA	CDR3
-	TRBJ1-1	TRBV3-1	few	TGTGCCAGCCGCTCAACGAGGGTAGGAACTGAAGCTTTCTTT	CASRSTRVGTEAFF
TRBD2	TRBJ2-1	TRBV27	-	TGTGCCAGCAGAGCTAGCGGGTTCTACAATGAGCAGTTCTTC	CASRASGFYNEQFF
TRBD2	TRBJ2-5	TRBV3-1	-	TGTGCCAGCAGCCAAGACCCGGCGGGAGGGCCGGTGGCTTTAACCCAGTACTTC	CASSQDPAGGPVALTQYF
TRBD2	TRBJ2-3	TRBV29-1	-	TGCAGCGGGACGGGTAGGACTAGCGGGAGAGTAGATACGCAGTATTTT	CSGTGRTSGRVDTQYF
TRBD1	TRBJ2-1	TRBV11-1	few	TGTGCCAGCAGCTTTAACCGGGACAGGAACGACAATGAGCAGTTCTTC	CASSFNRDRNDNEQFF
-	TRBJ2-1	TRBV20-1	-	TGCAGTGCTAGGGCTTTACGCTCCTACAATGAGCAGTTCTTC	CSARALRSYNEQFF
-	TRBJ2-2	TRBV5-1	many	TGCGCCAGCAGCTTGTACACCGGCGGTGGGGAGCTGTTTTTT	CASSLYTGGGELFF
TRBD2	TRBJ2-1	TRBV14	few	TGTGCCAGCAGCCCGGGAGATTGGGGGACTAGCCGGAATGAGCAGTTCTTC	CASSPGDWGTSRNEQFF
-	TRBJ1-3	TRBV5-8	few	TGTGCCAGCAGTCTCGGACGGAGCTCTGGAAACACCATATATTTT	CASSLGRSSGNTIYF
-	TRBJ1-2	TRBV3-1	few	TGTGCCAGCAGCCAAGATTTGAGGGCTCCCTCCAATGGCTACACCTTC	CASSQDLRAPSNGYTF
TRBD1	TRBJ2-7	TRBV5-1	-	TGCGCCAGCAGCTTCCGGCAGGGGGCGTACGAGCAGTACTTC	CASSFRQGAYEQYF
-	TRBJ1-1	TRBV20-1	-	TGCAGTGCTAGAGACCCGCACCAGGGCTATGAAGCTTTCTTT	CSARDPHQGYEAFF
TRBD2	TRBJ2-7	TRBV5-1	-	TGCGCCAGCAGGCTAGCGGAGACCTACGAGCAGTACTTC	CASRLAETYEQYF
-	TRBJ2-7	TRBV11-3	few	TGTGCCAGCAGCTTACAGGGTACGGGCTACGAGCAGTACTTC	CASSLQGTGYEQYF
-	TRBJ1-2	TRBV20-1	few	TGCAGTGCTAGAGACCTTGTCCTGAACTATGGCTACACCTTC	CSARDLVLNYGYTF
TRBD2	TRBJ2-1	TRBV2	few	TGTGCCAGCAGTGCTAGGACTAGCGGGAGTAATGAGCAGTTCTTC	CASSARTSGSNEQFF
-	TRBJ2-1	TRBV20-1	few	TGCAGTGCTCGTGGGGCCTTTAGCTCCTACAATGAGCAGTTCTTC	CSARGAFSSYNEQFF
TRBD1	TRBJ2-1	TRBV5-6	-	TGTGCCAGCAGCTGGGGACAGGAGTACAATGAGCAGTTCTTC	CASSWGQEYNEQFF
-	TRBJ2-7	TRBV7-8	many	TGTGCCAGCAGCTTAGTTCTAGCAGACTACGAGCAGTACTTC	CASSLVLADYEQYF
-	TRBJ2-1	TRBV20-1	many	TGCAGTGCTAGTTCAGGAGGGCCGTGGAATGAGCAGTTCTTC	CSASSGGPWNEQFF
-	TRBJ1-3	TRBV28	-	TGTGCCAGCAGCCTATCCGGGGTGGGGGGCTACTCTGGAAACACCATATATTTT	CASSLSGVGGYSGNTIYF
-	TRBJ2-5	TRBV9	few	TGTGCCAGCAGCGTAGAGGCCGGGACACCTCAAGAGACCCAGTACTTC	CASSVEAGTPQETQYF
-	TRBJ1-1	TRBV10-3	few	TGTGCCATCAGTGCCGCCCGGGGGGCGATGAGGGGGGACACTGAAGCTTTCTTT	CAISAARGAMRGDTEAFF
-	TRBJ1-2	TRBV28	few	TGTGCCAGCAGTTCCACAGGGAGGGCGTATGGCTACACCTTC	CASSSTGRAYGYTF
-	TRBJ2-3	TRBV20-1	-	TGCAGTGCTAGTGGGCCTAGCGAACGCACAGATACGCAGTATTTT	CSASGPSERTDTQYF
-	TRBJ1-5	TRBV5-1	few	TGCGCCAGCAGCTTGTGGGGGGGTGACAATCAGCCCCAGCATTTT	CASSLWGGDNQPQHF
-	TRBJ2-5	TRBV7-3	many	TGTGCCAGCAGCCAAGGGGCGGGAGAGACCCAGTACTTC	CASSQGAGETQYF
-	TRBJ1-1	TRBV7-3	once	TGTGCCAGCAGCTTAAGGGAGCTCCCGAACACTGAAGCTTTCTTT	CASSLRELPNTEAFF